This T cell receptor (beta chain) came from a study of persistence of HIV-infected CD4 T cells. An overlapping HIV-1 Gag peptide pool stimulated these cells at 0.85 to 1 ug/peptide/mL. Sorting of responding CD4+ T cells relied on upregulated CD40 ligand together with CD69. Of note for this clone: Its antigen is undetermined.

Study results and caveats: Compared with CD3/CD28-stimulated cells, CMV- and Gag-responding cells showed lower TCRbeta richness.

Trimming took 0 bases from V and 6 from J, leaving 16 bases between them. CDR3 length equals 15 residues. Germline V CDR1 and CDR2: SGDLS, YYNGEE. Sequencing used immunoSEQ version 4 in survey mode. The assay was immunoSEQ multiplex PCR, and TCRdb's table has in-frame clones only and misses some. The sample has about 20,000 clones, about 62% seen once. The genes are TRBV9 and TRBJ2-7; D tentatively fits TRBD1 or TRBD2 (5 bases each). The sample was CD4+ T cells sorted from PBMCs after approximately 19-hour stimulation, taken from a patient who received antiretroviral therapy. The origin of this receptor is an adult woman with HIV who was CMV-seropositive. The CDR3 loop is CASSVVEGPTFEQYF. The CDR3 nucleotides are TGTGCCAGCAGCGTAGTAGAGGGGCCGACTTTCGAGCAGTACTTC. Combining the CDR3 with reference TRBV9 and TRBJ2-7 gives the whole variable domain DSGVTQTPKHLITATGQRVTLRCSPRSGDLSVYWYQQSLDQGLQFLIQYYNGEERAKGNILERFSAQQFPDLHSELNLSSLELGDSALYFCASSVVEGPTFEQYFGPGTRLTVT.